This section outlines one TCR beta chain sequence together with its context. The data derive from a study of blood T cell repertoires in COVID-19. Whole-study context: Italy, Spain and the United States were the sources of the convalescent and acute COVID-19 samples. The analysed material was cDNA or gDNA that came from T cells, B-cell-depleted T cells, or PBMCs.

As handled by the study authors: Nucleated cell counts were estimated from reference gene primer amplification. Produced via immunoSEQ multiplex PCR; TCRdb's table is partial and in-frame only. D and trimming come from the DNA, and the V and J calls and clone size come from that table. The sample lists approximately 100,000 clones, roughly 80% occurring once. The CDR3 runs to 17 residues. V dropped 2 bases and J dropped 3; count of bases not matched to a gene: 6. Germline lookup yields CDR1 MGHDK and CDR2 SYGVNS. The sample was peripheral blood. The TCR originated in a woman in her fifties or sixties with acute or convalescent COVID-19. The genes are TRBV25-1 and TRBJ2-6, with TRBD1 matching 8 bases. DNA for the CDR3: TGTGCCAGCAGTGAAAGACAGGGGATACGTGGGGCCAACGTCCTGACTTTC. It is translated as CASSERQGIRGANVLTF.